Listed below are T cell receptor beta chains from one sample, sequenced in a study of blood T cell repertoires in COVID-19. Assay: immunoSEQ multiplex PCR; the TCRdb copy retains only in-frame clones and omits some. The sample contains 200,000 to 300,000 clones, around 84% of which appear only once. The sample consisted of peripheral blood. The receptors stem from a man aged 55 to 69 with acute or convalescent COVID-19. The CDR3 runs from the conserved cysteine through the conserved F or W. Each record gives: D gene, clone size, V gene, J gene, CDR3 protein, CDR3 DNA. A D gene is named only where the DNA matches it firmly. The size of a clone is reported for some rows only, either as once, few or many, or as a class for expanded clones.

>TRBD2|few|TRBV4-3|TRBJ2-7
CASSQVGLASYEQYF
TGCGCCAGCAGCCAAGTGGGACTAGCTAGCTACGAGCAGTACTTC
>TRBD1|.|TRBV28|TRBJ2-2
CASTAGQGAGGELFF
TGTGCCAGCACGGCCGGACAGGGGGCCGGCGGGGAGCTGTTTTTT
>TRBD2|.|TRBV9|TRBJ2-1
CASAHGGLAGIVSYNEQFF
TGTGCCAGCGCCCATGGGGGACTAGCGGGAATTGTATCCTACAATGAGCAGTTCTTC
>.|.|TRBV19|TRBJ2-2
CASSPRGGLGELFF
TGTGCCAGTAGCCCGAGAGGAGGGCTCGGGGAGCTGTTTTTT
>TRBD2|.|TRBV5-1|TRBJ2-5
CASSRGAGGGGETQYF
TGCGCCAGCAGCAGAGGGGCGGGGGGCGGTGGAGAGACCCAGTACTTC
>.|.|TRBV6-5|TRBJ1-5
CASSSQGFGNQPQHF
TGTGCCAGCAGTTCCCAGGGTTTCGGCAATCAGCCCCAGCATTTT
>.|.|TRBV3-1/TRBV3-2|TRBJ2-5
CASSPPLTSRETQYF
TGTGCCAGCAGCCCGCCGTTAACTAGTCGAGAGACCCAGTACTTC
>TRBD1|few|TRBV6-5|TRBJ1-5
CASRSGQAGNQPQHF
TGTGCCAGCAGATCGGGACAGGCGGGCAATCAGCCCCAGCATTTT
>.|.|TRBV13|TRBJ2-2
CASSLNTGELFF
TGTGCCAGCAGCCTCAACACCGGGGAGCTGTTTTTT
>.|.|TRBV19|TRBJ1-2
CASSIGGNYGYTF
TGTGCCAGTAGTATCGGGGGGAACTATGGCTACACCTTC
>TRBD2|.|TRBV30|TRBJ2-2
CAWRKGTSGGANTGELFF
TGTGCCTGGAGAAAGGGGACTAGCGGGGGGGCAAACACCGGGGAGCTGTTTTTT
>TRBD2|few|TRBV25-1|TRBJ2-3
CASNVGGGTDTQYF
TGTGCCAGCAATGTCGGGGGGGGCACAGATACGCAGTATTTT
>.|.|TRBV23-1|TRBJ1-5
CASIPLGGHQPQHF
TGCGCCAGCATCCCTTTGGGGGGGCATCAGCCCCAGCATTTT
>TRBD1|.|TRBV2|TRBJ2-2
CASSEQGLGTGELFF
TGTGCCAGCAGCGAACAGGGGTTGGGCACCGGGGAGCTGTTTTTT
>TRBD2|.|TRBV7-8|TRBJ2-2
CASTLPSGSGNTGELFF
TGTGCCAGCACCTTACCAAGCGGGAGTGGGAACACCGGGGAGCTGTTTTTT
>.|.|TRBV19|TRBJ2-6
CASGQFSSGANVLTF
TGTGCCAGTGGACAGTTCAGCTCTGGGGCCAACGTCCTGACTTTC
>.|.|TRBV9|TRBJ2-7
CASSVAAGYEQYF
TGTGCCAGCAGCGTGGCGGCCGGCTACGAGCAGTACTTC
>TRBD2|.|TRBV6-2/TRBV6-3|TRBJ2-7
CASSTTSGGPYEQYF
TGTGCCAGCAGTACAACTAGCGGGGGTCCCTACGAGCAGTACTTC
>TRBD2|.|TRBV6-5|TRBJ2-3
CASSYQERGTQYF
TGTGCCAGCAGTTACCAAGAGCGGGGTACGCAGTATTTT
>.|.|TRBV27|TRBJ1-1
CASSLAATGFAEAFF
TGTGCCAGCAGTTTAGCGGCTACAGGGTTCGCTGAAGCTTTCTTT
>TRBD1|.|TRBV10-3|TRBJ1-2
CATTGTGPDGYTF
TGTGCCACCACCGGGACAGGTCCTGATGGCTACACCTTC
>.|.|TRBV19|TRBJ2-2
CASSIQGIGELFF
TGTGCCAGTAGTATTCAGGGGATCGGGGAGCTGTTTTTT
>TRBD2|.|TRBV7-3|TRBJ2-3
CASSPPSGLAVDTQYF
TGTGCCAGCAGCCCTCCATCTGGACTAGCGGTAGATACGCAGTATTTT
>TRBD1|.|TRBV3-1/TRBV3-2|TRBJ2-7
CASSSPGQGSYEQYF
TGTGCCAGCAGCAGTCCGGGACAGGGGTCCTACGAGCAGTACTTC
>.|.|TRBV2|TRBJ2-2
CASSDKPANTGELFF
TGTGCCAGCAGTGATAAGCCGGCGAACACCGGGGAGCTGTTTTTT
>TRBD1|few|TRBV6-5|TRBJ1-5
CASRRQGSNQPQHF
TGTGCCAGCAGGAGACAGGGGTCCAATCAGCCCCAGCATTTT
>TRBD2|few|TRBV7-3|TRBJ2-1
CASSPAGTSGGKAYNEQFF
TGTGCCAGCAGCCCCGCCGGGACTAGCGGGGGGAAGGCCTACAATGAGCAGTTCTTC
>.|.|TRBV5-1|TRBJ1-2
CASSTGGDGYTF
TGCGCCAGCAGCACTGGGGGGGACGGCTACACCTTC
>TRBD1|.|TRBV7-8|TRBJ2-7
CASSVDRDYEQYF
TGTGCCAGCAGCGTGGACAGGGATTACGAGCAGTACTTC
>TRBD2|few|TRBV30|TRBJ2-3
CAWGRGTSGTDTQYF
TGTGCCTGGGGTCGAGGGACTAGCGGCACAGATACGCAGTATTTT
>.|.|TRBV7-2|TRBJ2-1
CASSPRRSSYNEQFF
TGTGCCAGCAGCCCCCGGAGAAGCTCCTACAATGAGCAGTTCTTC
>.|.|TRBV19|TRBJ1-5
CASSMWTPPREKPQHF
TGTGCCAGTAGTATGTGGACTCCACCTAGGGAAAAGCCCCAGCATTTT
>.|.|TRBV18|TRBJ1-5
CASSPVDRLGNQPQHF
TGTGCCAGCTCACCAGTCGACAGATTAGGCAATCAGCCCCAGCATTTT
>.|.|TRBV6-5|TRBJ1-1
CASSISGVSTEAFF
TGTGCCAGCAGTATATCAGGGGTTAGCACTGAAGCTTTCTTT
>.|few|TRBV7-9|TRBJ1-2
CASSLNRAGANYGYTF
TGTGCCAGCAGCCTCAACAGGGCAGGGGCTAACTATGGCTACACCTTC
>TRBD1|.|TRBV18|TRBJ1-1
CASSRDFDRGLSEAFF
TGTGCCAGCTCACGAGACTTCGACAGGGGACTGTCTGAAGCTTTCTTT
>TRBD1|.|TRBV6-5|TRBJ1-6
CASNTQGVNSPLHF
TGTGCCAGCAATACACAGGGGGTTAATTCACCCCTCCACTTT
>TRBD1|once|TRBV28|TRBJ2-7
CASSPTGEPYEQYF
TGTGCCAGCAGTCCCACAGGGGAGCCATACGAGCAGTACTTC
>.|.|TRBV1|TRBJ2-1
CTSSPTGNNEQFF
TGCACCAGCAGCCCGACAGGAAACAATGAGCAGTTCTTC
>.|.|TRBV7-9|TRBJ2-5
CASSLVGGKETQYF
TGTGCCAGCAGCTTAGTAGGGGGAAAAGAGACCCAGTACTTC
>TRBD2|.|TRBV4-1|TRBJ2-1
CASSQAETSGTNEQFF
TGCGCCAGCAGCCAAGCTGAAACTAGCGGGACCAATGAGCAGTTCTTC
>TRBD1|once|TRBV4-1|TRBJ2-7
CASSIGQGRYEQYF
TGCGCCAGCAGCATCGGACAGGGGCGCTACGAGCAGTACTTC
>TRBD1|once|TRBV7-2|TRBJ1-4
CASSLNQWTGGNEKLFF
TGTGCCAGCAGCTTAAACCAGTGGACAGGTGGTAATGAAAAACTGTTTTTT
>.|.|TRBV29-1|TRBJ1-2
CSVEIFGGEGYGYTF
TGCAGCGTTGAGATTTTCGGAGGGGAGGGCTATGGCTACACCTTC
>.|.|TRBV7-8|TRBJ2-2
CASSLQTRKNTGELFF
TGTGCCAGCAGCCTACAGACTAGGAAGAACACCGGGGAGCTGTTTTTT
>.|.|TRBV5-6|TRBJ2-7
CASSLYGVHVF
TGTGCCAGCAGCTTGTACGGGGTACACGTCTTC
>.|.|TRBV4-3|TRBJ1-6
CASSQDSLGPLHF
TGCGCCAGCAGCCAAGATTCACTTGGTCCCCTCCACTTT
>TRBD1|.|TRBV6-5|TRBJ2-3
CASNRQGESTDTQYF
TGTGCCAGCAATCGACAGGGGGAGAGCACAGATACGCAGTATTTT
>TRBD2|once|TRBV7-7|TRBJ2-5
CASSSGLAEGTQYF
TGTGCTAGCAGCTCGGGACTAGCGGAGGGGACCCAGTACTTC
>.|.|TRBV2|TRBJ1-2
CASSGQVNHGYTF
TGTGCCAGCAGTGGACAGGTTAACCATGGCTACACCTTC
>TRBD2|.|TRBV4-1|TRBJ2-7
CASSPKRTSGSYEQYF
TGCGCCAGCAGCCCAAAACGGACTAGCGGCTCCTACGAGCAGTACTTC